Presented here are 22 T cell receptor beta chains from one specimen sequenced in a study of spatial heterogeneity in lung cancer. Time point denoted: sample taken at primary tumor resection. In each case, whole RNA from tumor, nontumor lung or frozen PBMC was sequenced unsorted. TCRdb redid the calling of the 5' RACE reads with MiXCR, one entry per CDR3 protein. Counted here are more than 30,000 distinct CDR3 sequences, around 5.8% occurring once; the ten biggest clones make up roughly 10%. Sequenced here: PBMCs, sampled at surgery. The origin of the receptors is a male donor with early-stage non-small cell lung cancer.

In this sample, this clonotype turned up a few times. J is TRBJ2-2 and V is TRBV29-1; no reliable D call. The CDR3 consists of 13 residues. The V and J ends lost 3 bases and 1 base respectively, with 6 bases between them. Germline loops: CDR1 SQVTM, CDR2 ANQGSEA. For the CDR3, the DNA is TGCAGCGTTGATCTAGTGAACACCGGGGAGCTGTTTTTT. Translating it yields CSVDLVNTGELFF.

This clonotype was seen more than once but under ten times. The chain uses TRBV11-3 and TRBJ2-5; no definite D call. There are 14 residues in the CDR3. Germline assignment: CDR1 SGHNT and CDR2 YENEEA. The germline V and J ends were trimmed by 0 bases and 0 bases, with 5 bases remaining between them. CDR3 in amino acids: CASSLEAYQETQYF. The CDR3 DNA is TGTGCCAGCAGCTTAGAGGCCTACCAAGAGACCCAGTACTTC.

There are a few counts of this clonotype. The chain uses TRBV12-3 or TRBV12-4 and TRBJ2-7; 7 nucleotides agree with TRBD1. The ends lost 5 bases at V and 3 bases at J; junction bases unmatched: 7. This CDR3 region has 14 residues. CDR3 loop: CASSLGGQNYEQYF. The CDR3 DNA is TGTGCCAGCAGTCTAGGGGGACAGAACTACGAGCAGTACTTC.

V gene TRBV10-2 combines with J gene TRBJ2-1; the D is unclear. Trimming took 8 bases from V and 2 from J, leaving 4 bases between them. The CDR3 length is 11 residues. Germline V gene data show CDR1 as WSHSY and CDR2 as SAAADI. The DNA for the CDR3 is TGCGCCAGCTCCCCCTACAATGAGCAGTTCTTC. Its translation is CASSPYNEQFF.

The gene calls are TRBV10-3 and TRBJ2-1; 10 positions match TRBD1. Germline assignment: CDR1 ENHRY and CDR2 SYGVKD. Trimming took 11 bases from V and 0 from J; bases not matched to a gene: 19. This CDR3 comprises 19 residues. CDR3 sequence (DNA): TGTGCCTCAAAACCGGGACAGGGGACAACCGACCACTCCTACAATGAGCAGTTCTTC. Amino acids: CASKPGQGTTDHSYNEQFF.

This clonotype has a handful of counts. The chain carries TRBV7-2 and TRBJ1-4; 9 bases fit TRBD1. V lost 0 bases to trimming and J lost 2 bases; unmatched junction nucleotides: 1. CDR1 is SGHTA and CDR2 is FQGNSA in the germline V gene. This CDR3 comprises 16 residues. CDR3 protein: CASSLAGTGTNEKLFF. The CDR3 bases are TGTGCCAGCAGCTTAGCCGGGACAGGGACTAATGAAAAACTGTTTTTT.

This rearrangement joins TRBV9 to TRBJ2-4; D may be TRBD1 or TRBD2 (5 bases each). The CDR3 has 17 amino acids. The germline gives CDR1 SGDLS, CDR2 YYNGEE. V dropped 0 bases and J dropped 1 base, with 14 bases sitting between them. CDR3 sequence: CASSVDQGAAAKNIQYF. CDR3 nucleotide sequence: TGTGCCAGCAGCGTAGATCAGGGAGCGGCGGCCAAAAACATTCAGTACTTC.

This clonotype was recorded at least ten times. The V call is TRBV28, the J call TRBJ1-2; no clear D gene. Germline V gene sequence: CDR1 MDHEN, CDR2 SYDVKM. The CDR3 is 14 residues long. Between the trimmed V and J ends, which lost 3 bases and 4 bases, there was a span of 12 bases. CDR3: CASSLDTVSYGYTF. CDR3 coding DNA: TGTGCCAGCAGTTTGGATACAGTTAGCTATGGCTACACCTTC.

There are many counts of this clonotype. The genes are TRBV25-1 and TRBJ2-5; perhaps TRBD1 as D (5 bases). The CDR3 runs to 13 residues. Per the germline V gene, CDR1 is MGHDK and CDR2 is SYGVNS. V dropped 2 bases and J dropped 5 bases, with 9 bases sitting between them. CDR3 bases: TGTGCCAGCAGTGAAGTAGGGGCGGAGACCCAGTACTTC. Its protein product is CASSEVGAETQYF.

This clonotype has ten or more counts. This CDR3 is CASTGTSRYEQYF. The CDR3 nucleotides read TGTGCCAGCACCGGGACTAGTCGCTACGAGCAGTACTTC. The rearrangement uses TRBV2 and TRBJ2-7, with 8 bases aligning to TRBD2. V was pared by 7 bases and J by 3 bases, with 5 bases of the junction left unmatched. Germline assignment: CDR1 SNHLY and CDR2 FYNNEI. This CDR3 is built from 13 residues.

The V gene is TRBV2, the J gene TRBJ1-5, with 9 bases identical to TRBD1. The CDR3 contains 15 residues. The V gene end was trimmed by 6 bases and the J gene end by 4 bases; junction bases not matched to a gene: 7. CDR1 is SNHLY and CDR2 is FYNNEI in the germline V gene. The CDR3 DNA reads TGTGCCAGCAGGTCGTCCGGGACAGGGAATCAGCCCCAGCATTTT. It encodes CASRSSGTGNQPQHF.

This clonotype was recorded many times. This chain uses TRBV7-9 with TRBJ1-3; D remains unclear. In germline, CDR1 is SEHNR, CDR2 FQNEAQ (reference sequence). This CDR3 has 15 amino acids. V lost 3 bases and J lost 4, with 13 bases in between. In nucleotides, the CDR3 is TGTGCCAGCAGCTTGGGCCACACTTTAGGAAACACCATATATTTT. Its translation is CASSLGHTLGNTIYF. Full variable domain (rest looked up from reference TRBV7-9 and TRBJ1-3): DTGVSQNPRHKITKRGQNVTFRCDPISEHNRLYWYRQTLGQGPEFLTYFQNEAQLEKSRLLSDRFSAERPKGSFSTLEIQRTEQGDSAMYLCASSLGHTLGNTIYFGEGSWLTVV.

Only a few counts were recorded for this clonotype. This sequence joins TRBV4-3 and TRBJ1-1; TRBD1 is a possible D gene (5 bases). The CDR3 spans 15 residues. The V and J ends lost 2 bases and 0 bases respectively, with 10 bases between them. The germline CDR1 and CDR2 sequences are LGHNA and YSLEER. In DNA, the CDR3 is TGCGCCAGCAGCCAAAACGGGGCCTTGAACACTGAAGCTTTCTTT. The encoded protein is CASSQNGALNTEAFF.

The sample holds many counts of this clonotype. This chain connects TRBV2 to TRBJ2-7, with D perhaps matching TRBD2 (5 bases). The CDR3 loop spans 14 amino acids. V gave up 7 bases and J gave up 3 bases, with 16 bases separating them. The germline gives CDR1 SNHLY, CDR2 FYNNEI. CDR3 in DNA: TGTGCCAGCAATTCCGCTCTGGGGAGCTACGAGCAGTACTTC. Its translation is CASNSALGSYEQYF.

J is TRBJ2-7 and V is TRBV30; the match to TRBD2 covers 8 bases. The germline CDR1 and CDR2 sequences are GTSNPN and SVGIG (reference sequence). The CDR3 contains 15 residues. Trimming removed 1 base from V and 2 bases from J; junction bases left unmatched: 7. In DNA form, the CDR3 reads TGTGCCTGGAGTGCAACGGGGGGGGGCGCCTACGAGCAGTACTTC. Its protein is CAWSATGGGAYEQYF. The full variable domain, its missing parts supplied by reference TRBV30 and TRBJ2-7, is SQTIHQWPATLVQPVGSPLSLECTVEGTSNPNLYWYRQAAGRGLQLLFYSVGIGQISSEVPQNLSASRPQDRQFILSSKKLLLSDSGFYLCAWSATGGGAYEQYFGPGTRLTVT.

This clonotype was seen repeatedly, ten times or more. The rearrangement joins TRBV6-2 or TRBV6-3 to TRBJ1-5; 7 positions match TRBD1. Germline V gives CDR1 MNHEY, CDR2 SVGEGT. The CDR3 is 16 residues long. Unmatched junction bases numbered 11, after V lost 6 bases and J lost 3 bases. The CDR3 sequence is CASSSWGQSYNQPQHF. The CDR3 bases are TGTGCCAGCAGCTCGTGGGGACAGAGCTACAATCAGCCCCAGCATTTT.

This clonotype was picked up many times. The rearrangement joins TRBV28 to TRBJ2-4; D unresolved. V lost 6 bases and J lost 1, with 7 bases in between. Per the germline V gene, CDR1 is MDHEN and CDR2 is SYDVKM. This CDR3 has 13 amino acids. CDR3 sequence reads: CASRGSAKNIQYF. In nucleotides, the CDR3 is TGTGCCAGCAGGGGTTCGGCCAAAAACATTCAGTACTTC.

This clonotype appeared a few times. The rearrangement links TRBV28 to TRBJ1-2; 7 bases line up with TRBD1. The CDR3 covers 16 residues. The J segment lost 4 bases and the V segment lost 5 bases, leaving 13 bases of the junction unmatched. Germline values: CDR1 MDHEN, CDR2 SYDVKM. The CDR3 DNA follows: TGTGCCAGCAGTCGAACCGGGACAGAAGGCTTCTATGGCTACACCTTC. Translated: CASSRTGTEGFYGYTF.

This clonotype was recorded at least ten times. The chain uses TRBV5-5 and TRBJ1-1; a weak D match, TRBD1 (6 bases). Trimming took off 5 bases at V and 0 bases at J, with 17 bases between the two ends. Germline CDR1 reads SGHKS; CDR2 reads YYEKEE (reference sequence). The CDR3 extends over 16 amino acids. The CDR3 is CASRPQVGGLNTEAFF. DNA for the CDR3: TGTGCCAGCAGGCCACAGGTTGGGGGCCTGAACACTGAAGCTTTCTTT.

In this sample, this clonotype turned up a few times. The chain links TRBV9 to TRBJ1-2; D is ambiguous. Per germline, CDR1 SGDLS and CDR2 YYNGEE. The CDR3 has 15 residues. Trimming removed 2 bases from V and 4 bases from J, with 15 bases in between. CDR3 amino acids: CASSVEGVPTYGYTF. DNA of the CDR3: TGTGCCAGCAGCGTCGAGGGAGTTCCGACCTATGGCTACACCTTC.

The V gene is TRBV5-4, the J gene TRBJ1-6, with D possibly matching TRBD1 (5 bases). Trimming removed 4 bases at V and 0 bases at J, with 20 bases between. This CDR3 comprises 19 residues. Germline loops: CDR1 SGHNT, CDR2 YYREEE (reference sequence). The CDR3 DNA sequence: TGTGCCAGCAGCCTGGCGGGGGGTTACCGAAGCTCCTATAATTCACCCCTCCACTTT. The encoded protein is CASSLAGGYRSSYNSPLHF.

In its sample, this clonotype was seen many times. The chain combines TRBV12-3 or TRBV12-4 with TRBJ2-3; D could derive from TRBD1 or TRBD2 (5 bases each). There are 15 residues in the CDR3. Trimming cost V 3 bases and J 1 base, with 11 bases left between them. CDR3 bases: TGTGCCAGCAGTTTTGAGGGGACCCGCACAGATACGCAGTATTTT. Translation gives CASSFEGTRTDTQYF.